This T cell receptor (beta chain) was recorded in a study of PD-L1 blockade in urothelial cancer. Study information: Bladder-origin urothelial cancer in males covered twenty-five of 29 patients. It was at 3 weeks (second dose) and 6 weeks after treatment start that blood was analyzed. Blood yielded a median of about 140,000 T cells per sample.

Time point given: peripheral blood 6 weeks after treatment start. TCRdb's copy holds only in-frame clones and misses some; the assay was immunoSEQ multiplex PCR. Among around 80,000 clones listed, around 93% were seen once. This clone has a single count. Trimming cost V 3 bases and J 2 bases; bases outside gene matches: 5. Germline V CDR1 and CDR2: SGHRS, YFSETQ. The CDR3 sequence is 16 residues long. This TCR derives from a woman of 80 years or more with urothelial cancer. The chain links TRBV5-1 to TRBJ2-1; 10 nucleotides match TRBD1. The sample in question was PBMCs, obtained around atezolizumab (anti-PD-L1) treatment. Here the CDR3 DNA reads TGCGCCAGCAGCTCGATGACAGGGGGCGCCTACAATGAGCAGTTCTTC. Translated: CASSSMTGGAYNEQFF.